This TCR beta chain emerged from a study of OX40 agonist ivuxolimab in advanced cancers. The ends were cut back, 3 bases at V and 4 bases at J, with 12 bases in the middle. CDR3 size: 14 residues. In germline, CDR1 is LNHDA, CDR2 SQIVND (reference sequence). The table came from immunoSEQ multiplex PCR; TCRdb's copy has only in-frame clones and leaves some out. This repertoire shows around 60,000 clones, 82% found once; its top ten account for more than 1.1%. The gene calls are TRBV19 and TRBJ1-1, with D unresolved. Sample: CD4+ or CD8+ T cells sorted from blood, taken in a trial of the OX40 agonist ivuxolimab. The TCR sequence derives from an adult with an advanced solid tumor such as melanoma, head and neck, liver or kidney cancer. This CDR3 is CASSIFSRSTEAFF. The CDR3 coding sequence is TGTGCCAGTAGTATTTTTAGTAGGAGCACTGAAGCTTTCTTT. Looking up the rest from reference TRBV19 and TRBJ1-1 gives the full variable domain: DGGITQSPKYLFRKEGQNVTLSCEQNLNHDAMYWYRQDPGQGLRLIYYSQIVNDFQKGDIAEGYSVSREKKESFPLTVTSAQKNPTAFYLCASSIFSRSTEAFFGQGTRLTVV.